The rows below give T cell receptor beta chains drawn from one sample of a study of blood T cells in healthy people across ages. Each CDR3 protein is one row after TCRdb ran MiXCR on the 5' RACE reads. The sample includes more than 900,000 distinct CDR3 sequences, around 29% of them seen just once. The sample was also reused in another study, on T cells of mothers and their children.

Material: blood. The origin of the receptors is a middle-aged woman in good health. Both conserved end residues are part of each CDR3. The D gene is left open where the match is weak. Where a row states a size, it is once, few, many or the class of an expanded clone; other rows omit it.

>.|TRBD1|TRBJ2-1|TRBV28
TGTGCCAGCAGTTCGGGACAGAACAATGAGCAGTTCTTC
CASSSGQNNEQFF
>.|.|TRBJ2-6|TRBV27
TGTGCCAGCACCCTAGTGGGAGCGGGGGCCAACGTCCTGACTTTC
CASTLVGAGANVLTF
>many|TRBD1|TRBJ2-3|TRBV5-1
TGCGCCAGCAGCGACAGGGGGGTAGATACGCAGTATTTT
CASSDRGVDTQYF
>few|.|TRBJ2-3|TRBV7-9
TGTGCCAGCAGCTTACTGGGACGCCGACCAGATACGCAGTATTTT
CASSLLGRRPDTQYF
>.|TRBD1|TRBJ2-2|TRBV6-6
TGTGCCAGCAGTATGGGACAGGGGGTGCGCGGGGAGCTGTTTTTT
CASSMGQGVRGELFF
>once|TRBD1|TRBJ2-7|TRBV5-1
TGCGCCAGCACCGGACAGGGCAGCTCCTACGAGCAGTACTTC
CASTGQGSSYEQYF
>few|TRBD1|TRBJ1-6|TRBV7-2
TGTGCCAGCAGCTTAAGGGACAGCTTCTTTGGATCACCCCTCCACTTT
CASSLRDSFFGSPLHF
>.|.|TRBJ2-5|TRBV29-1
TGCAGCGTTGCTCCGACACTCCAAGAGACCCAGTACTTC
CSVAPTLQETQYF
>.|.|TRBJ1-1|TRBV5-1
TGCGCCAGCAGCTTGGGGGCGACAACTGAAGCTTTCTTT
CASSLGATTEAFF
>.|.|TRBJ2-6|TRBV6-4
TGCACCAGCAGTGAGGGCTCTGGGGCCAACGTCCTGACTTTC
CTSSEGSGANVLTF
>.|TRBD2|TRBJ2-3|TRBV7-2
TGTGCCAGCAGCTTAGGAACGAGCGGGGGCCCCCGGGATACGCAGTATTTT
CASSLGTSGGPRDTQYF
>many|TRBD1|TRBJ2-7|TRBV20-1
TGCAGTGCAAAACAGGGGGCCACCTACGAGCAGTACTTC
CSAKQGATYEQYF
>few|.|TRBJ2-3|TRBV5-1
TGCGCCAGCAGCTCCCGCGGTGTCACAGATACGCAGTATTTT
CASSSRGVTDTQYF
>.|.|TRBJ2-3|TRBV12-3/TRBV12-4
TGTGCCAGCAGTCCCCCGGGGCCTACGCAGTATTTT
CASSPPGPTQYF
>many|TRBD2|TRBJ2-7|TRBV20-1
TGCAGTGCCGCGCGGGGGGCCGCTACCTACGAGCAGTACTTC
CSAARGAATYEQYF
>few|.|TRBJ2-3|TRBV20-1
TGCAGTGCTAGAGAAGGGAATGGTAAAGATACGCAGTATTTT
CSAREGNGKDTQYF
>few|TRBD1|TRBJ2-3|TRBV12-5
TGTGCTAGTGGTTTCGGGACAGGGGCTGCAGATACGCAGTATTTT
CASGFGTGAADTQYF
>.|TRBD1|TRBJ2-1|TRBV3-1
TGTGCCAGCAGCCAAGTAGGGCGACAGGGACCCTTTAATGAGCAGTTCTTC
CASSQVGRQGPFNEQFF
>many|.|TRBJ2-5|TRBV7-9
TGTGCCAGCAGCTTAGTGTCGTACCAAGAGACCCAGTACTTC
CASSLVSYQETQYF
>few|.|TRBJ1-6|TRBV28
TGTGCCAGCAGTTATAACATCCTCACAGGATCACCCCTCCACTTT
CASSYNILTGSPLHF